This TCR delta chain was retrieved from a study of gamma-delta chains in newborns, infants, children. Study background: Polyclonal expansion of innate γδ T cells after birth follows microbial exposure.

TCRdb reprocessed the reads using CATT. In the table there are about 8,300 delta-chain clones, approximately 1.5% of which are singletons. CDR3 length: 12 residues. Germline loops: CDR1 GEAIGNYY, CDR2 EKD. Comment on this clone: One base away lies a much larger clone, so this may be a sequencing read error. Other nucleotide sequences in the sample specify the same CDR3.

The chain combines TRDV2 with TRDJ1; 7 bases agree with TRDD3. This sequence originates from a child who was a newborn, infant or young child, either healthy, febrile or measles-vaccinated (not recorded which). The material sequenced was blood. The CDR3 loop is CACEAGGDKLIF. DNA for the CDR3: TGCGCCTGTGAAGCTGGGGGCGATAAACTCATCTTT.